The T cell receptor beta chain described here comes from a study of monozygotic twins with inflammatory bowel disease. Germline CDR1 reads SQVTM; CDR2 reads ANQGSEA. CDR3 size: 12 residues. One entry per CDR3 protein, without DNA, is what TCRdb gives after re-calling the 5' RACE reads. Listed are about 420,000 distinct CDR3 sequences; approximately 2.3% falls within the top ten. This chain joins TRBV29-1 and TRBJ1-1; TCRdb designates TRBD1, a call that cannot be tested without DNA. The sample taken for sequencing was blood. This TCR derives from a human donor with ulcerative colitis or Crohn's disease, or a healthy co-twin of an affected twin (not recorded which). The CDR3 loop is CSGGHLNTEAFF.